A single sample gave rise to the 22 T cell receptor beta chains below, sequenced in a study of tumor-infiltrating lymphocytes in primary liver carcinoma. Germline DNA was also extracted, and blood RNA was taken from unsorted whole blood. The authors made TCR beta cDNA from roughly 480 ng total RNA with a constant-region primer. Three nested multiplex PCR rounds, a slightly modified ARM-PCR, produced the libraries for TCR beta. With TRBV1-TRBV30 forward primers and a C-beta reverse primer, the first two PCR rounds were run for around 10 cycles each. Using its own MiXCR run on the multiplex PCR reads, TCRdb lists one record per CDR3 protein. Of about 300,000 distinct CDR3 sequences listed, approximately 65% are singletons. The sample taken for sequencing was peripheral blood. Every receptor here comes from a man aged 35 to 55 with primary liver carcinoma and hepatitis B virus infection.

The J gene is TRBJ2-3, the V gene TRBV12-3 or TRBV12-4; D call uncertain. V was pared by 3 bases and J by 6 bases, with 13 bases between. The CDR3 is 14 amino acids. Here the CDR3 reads CASSFKSFRDTQYF. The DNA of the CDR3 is TGTGCCAGCAGTTTCAAAAGTTTTCGGGATACGCAGTATTTT.

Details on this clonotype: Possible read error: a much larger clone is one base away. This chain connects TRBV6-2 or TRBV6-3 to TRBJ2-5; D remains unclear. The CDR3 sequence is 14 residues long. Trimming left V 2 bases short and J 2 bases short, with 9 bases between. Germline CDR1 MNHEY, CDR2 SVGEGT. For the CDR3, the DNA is TGTGCCAGCAGTTACACTCGATTACAAGAGACCCAGTACTTC. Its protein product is CASSYTRLQETQYF.

CDR3 amino acids: CSAIQGAGLKEQFF. In DNA, the CDR3 is TGCAGTGCTATTCAAGGGGCTGGTTTGAAAGAGCAGTTCTTC. The chain has TRBV20-1 and TRBJ2-1, with D possibly TRBD1 on 5 matching bases. The length of the CDR3 is 14 residues. Germline-derived CDR1 and CDR2 are DFQATT and SNEGSKA (reference sequence). V lost 4 bases and J lost 10, with 20 bases in between.

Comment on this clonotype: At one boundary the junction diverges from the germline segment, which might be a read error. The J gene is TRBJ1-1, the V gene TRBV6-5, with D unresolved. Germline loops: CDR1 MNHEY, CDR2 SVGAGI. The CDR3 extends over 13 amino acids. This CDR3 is CASSSRPNTGAFF. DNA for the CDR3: TGTGCCAGCAGTTCTCGACCGAACACTGGAGCTTTCTTT.

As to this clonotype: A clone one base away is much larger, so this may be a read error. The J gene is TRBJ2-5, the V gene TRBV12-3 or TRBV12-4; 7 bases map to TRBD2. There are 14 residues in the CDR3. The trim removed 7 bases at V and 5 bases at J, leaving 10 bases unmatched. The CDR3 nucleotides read TGTGCCAGCACACCCGGACTAGAGGGGGAGACCCAGTACTTC. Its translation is CASTPGLEGETQYF.

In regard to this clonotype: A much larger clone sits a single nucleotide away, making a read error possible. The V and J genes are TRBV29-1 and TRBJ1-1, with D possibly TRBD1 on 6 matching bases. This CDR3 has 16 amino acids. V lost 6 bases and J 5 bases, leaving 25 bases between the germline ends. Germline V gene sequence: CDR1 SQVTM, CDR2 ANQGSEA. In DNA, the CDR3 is TGCAGCGTCTCCGGGACAAGGGGTTTCTCGGGGACTGAAGCTTTCTTT. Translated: CSVSGTRGFSGTEAFF.

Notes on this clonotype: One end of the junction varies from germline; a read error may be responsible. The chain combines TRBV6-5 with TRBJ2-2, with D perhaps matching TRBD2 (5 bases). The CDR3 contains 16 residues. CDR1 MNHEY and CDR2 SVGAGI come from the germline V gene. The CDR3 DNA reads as TGTGCCAGCAGTTACCTCCCGAGCGGAGCTACCGGGGAGCTGCTTTTT. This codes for CASSYLPSGATGELLF.

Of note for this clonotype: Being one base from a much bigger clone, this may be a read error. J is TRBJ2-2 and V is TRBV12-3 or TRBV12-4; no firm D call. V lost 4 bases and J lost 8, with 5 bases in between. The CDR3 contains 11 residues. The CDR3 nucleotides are TGTGCCAGCAGTTGGGGAGGGGAGCTGTTTTTT. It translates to CASSWGGELFF.

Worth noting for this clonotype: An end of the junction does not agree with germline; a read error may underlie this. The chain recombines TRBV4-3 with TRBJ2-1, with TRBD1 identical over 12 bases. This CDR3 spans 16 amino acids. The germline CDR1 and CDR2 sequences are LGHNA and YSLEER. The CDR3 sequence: CASSLNPGQGAGERFF. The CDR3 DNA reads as TGCGCCAGTAGCCTTAATCCGGGACAGGGGGCAGGTGAGCGGTTCTTC.

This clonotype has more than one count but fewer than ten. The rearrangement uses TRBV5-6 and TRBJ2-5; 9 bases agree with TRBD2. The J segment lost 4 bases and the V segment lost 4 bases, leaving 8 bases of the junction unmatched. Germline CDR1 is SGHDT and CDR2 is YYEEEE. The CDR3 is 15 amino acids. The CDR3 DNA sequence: TGTGCCAGCAGCAAGACAGGCGGGGGGGGAGAGACCCAGTACTTC. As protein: CASSKTGGGGETQYF.

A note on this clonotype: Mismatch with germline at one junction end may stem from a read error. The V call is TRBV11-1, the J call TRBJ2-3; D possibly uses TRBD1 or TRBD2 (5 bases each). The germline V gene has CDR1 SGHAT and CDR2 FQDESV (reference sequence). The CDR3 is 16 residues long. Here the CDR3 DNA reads TGTGCCAGAAGCTCCCGGGACCCGCTCCCCACGGATACGCAGTATTTT. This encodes CARSSRDPLPTDTQYF.

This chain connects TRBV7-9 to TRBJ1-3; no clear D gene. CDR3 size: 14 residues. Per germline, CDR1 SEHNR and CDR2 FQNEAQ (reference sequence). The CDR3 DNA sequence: TGTCGAGGAGCAGGCGAGGGTGGGGGAAACACCATATATTTT. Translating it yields CRGAGEGGGNTIYF.

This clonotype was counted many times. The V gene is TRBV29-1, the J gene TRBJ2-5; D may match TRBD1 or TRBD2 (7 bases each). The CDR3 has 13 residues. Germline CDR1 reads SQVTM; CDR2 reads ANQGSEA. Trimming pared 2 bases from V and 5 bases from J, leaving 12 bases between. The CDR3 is CSVENRGGETQYF. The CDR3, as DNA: TGCAGCGTTGAAAACAGGGGAGGGGAGACCCAGTACTTC.

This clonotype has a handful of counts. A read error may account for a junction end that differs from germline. As DNA, the CDR3 is TGTGACAGCAGCTTCGTGACCCCCGGGGGGTACGAGCAGGACTTC. This translates into CDSSFVTPGGYEQDF. The chain recombines TRBV11-3 with TRBJ2-7, with TRBD2 matching 7 bases. The CDR3 loop spans 15 amino acids. Germline V gives CDR1 SGHNT, CDR2 YENEEA.

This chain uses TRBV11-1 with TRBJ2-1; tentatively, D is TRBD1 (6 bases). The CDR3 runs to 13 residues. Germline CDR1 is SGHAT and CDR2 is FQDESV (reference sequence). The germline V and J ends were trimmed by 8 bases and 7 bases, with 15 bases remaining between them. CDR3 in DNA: TGTGCCAGCCGGCCTGAGGGGGAGAATGAGCAGTTCTTC. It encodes CASRPEGENEQFF.

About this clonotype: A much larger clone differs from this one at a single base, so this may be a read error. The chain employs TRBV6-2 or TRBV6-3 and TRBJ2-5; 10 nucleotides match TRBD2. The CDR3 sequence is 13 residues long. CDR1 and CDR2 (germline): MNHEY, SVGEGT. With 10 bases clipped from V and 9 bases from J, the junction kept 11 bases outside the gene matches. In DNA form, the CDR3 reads TGTGCCACCGTAGCGGGAGGAGGGGAGGCCCAGTACTTC. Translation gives CATVAGGGEAQYF.

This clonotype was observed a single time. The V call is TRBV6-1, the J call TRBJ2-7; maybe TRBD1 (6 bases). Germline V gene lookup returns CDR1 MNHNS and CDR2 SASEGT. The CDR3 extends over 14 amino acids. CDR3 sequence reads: CDSSVDGQLYEQYF. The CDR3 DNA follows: TGTGACAGTAGTGTCGATGGACAGCTCTACGAGCAGTACTTC.

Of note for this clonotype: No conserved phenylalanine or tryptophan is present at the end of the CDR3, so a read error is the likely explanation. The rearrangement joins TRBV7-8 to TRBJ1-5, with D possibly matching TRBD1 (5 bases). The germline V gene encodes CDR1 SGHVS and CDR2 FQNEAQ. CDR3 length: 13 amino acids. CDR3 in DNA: TGTACCAGCAGCTTAGGGGTCTATCAGCCCCAGCATTCT. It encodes CTSSLGVYQPQHS.

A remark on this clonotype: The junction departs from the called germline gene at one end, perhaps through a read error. Here the CDR3 reads CDSIPGQEFYGYTF. The CDR3 DNA reads as TGTGACAGCATCCCGGGACAGGAATTCTATGGCTATACCTTC. This chain joins TRBV12-3 or TRBV12-4 and TRBJ1-2, with 8 bases that match TRBD1. This CDR3 spans 14 amino acids.

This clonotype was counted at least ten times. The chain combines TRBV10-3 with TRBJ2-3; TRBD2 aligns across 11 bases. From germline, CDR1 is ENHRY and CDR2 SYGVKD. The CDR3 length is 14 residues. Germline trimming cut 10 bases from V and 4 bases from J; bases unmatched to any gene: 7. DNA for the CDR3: TGTGCCACACTTGGGACTAGCGGCCCAGATACGCAGTATTTT. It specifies CATLGTSGPDTQYF.

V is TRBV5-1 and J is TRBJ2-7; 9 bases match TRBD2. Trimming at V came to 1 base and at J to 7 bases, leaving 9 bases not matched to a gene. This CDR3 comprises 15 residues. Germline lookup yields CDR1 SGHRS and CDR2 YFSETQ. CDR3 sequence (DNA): TGCGCCAGCAGCTTGTTGGGGACTAGCAGTCTGGAGCAGTACTTC. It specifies CASSLLGTSSLEQYF.

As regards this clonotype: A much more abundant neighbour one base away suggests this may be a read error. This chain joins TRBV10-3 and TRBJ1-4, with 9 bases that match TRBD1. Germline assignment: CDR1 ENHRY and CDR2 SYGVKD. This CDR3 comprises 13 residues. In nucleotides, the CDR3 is TGTGCCACTAACAGGGGGCAGAATGAAAAACTGCTTTTT. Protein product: CATNRGQNEKLLF.